The 11 T cell receptor beta chains below were found in one sample sequenced in a study of shared clonotypes between healthy human individuals. TCRdb's copy holds only in-frame clones and misses some; the assay was immunoSEQ multiplex PCR. The data hold around 500,000 clones, with 60% to 85% observed a single time. The specimen sequenced was PBMCs. All receptors derive from a woman in her thirties or forties in good health. Some clones in this sample may be carry-over from other donors' samples.

Of note for this clone: At the DNA level, this CDR3 is encoded by other sequences in the same sample as well. The CDR3 nucleotides read TGTGCCAGCAGCTTTGGCTTTCGGGAGACCCAGTACTTC. Its translation: CASSFGFRETQYF. V and J are TRBV11-2 and TRBJ2-5; D not resolved. Trimming cost V 3 bases and J 5 bases, with 10 bases left between them. Looked up from germline, CDR1 is SGHAT and CDR2 is FQNNGV. This CDR3 is built from 13 residues.

This clone was seen a few times. Within the sample, other DNA sequences also encode this same CDR3. V is TRBV2 and J is TRBJ1-5; TRBD1 matches at 10 bases. The CDR3 contains 15 residues. Germline V gene sequence: CDR1 SNHLY, CDR2 FYNNEI. J lost 5 bases, V lost 5 bases, and 6 bases had no gene match. The CDR3 DNA sequence: TGTGCCAGCAGTTTAGGACAGGGGGGATATCAGCCCCAGCATTTT. This translates into CASSLGQGGYQPQHF.

This chain connects TRBV30 to TRBJ2-5; TRBD1 aligns across 9 bases. The CDR3 spans 15 residues. The germline V gene has CDR1 GTSNPN and CDR2 SVGIG (reference sequence). V was clipped by 6 bases and J by 5 bases; unmatched bases: 13. CDR3 loop: CACTAGTGLWETQYF. The CDR3, as DNA: TGTGCCTGTACCGCCGGGACAGGGCTTTGGGAGACCCAGTACTTC.

This clone showed up just once. The V call is TRBV18, the J call TRBJ2-2; D not certain. Trimming removed 2 bases from V and 1 base from J, with 11 bases in between. The germline gives CDR1 KGHSH, CDR2 LQKENI. The CDR3 loop spans 16 amino acids. The CDR3 reads CASSPYTGQNTGELFF. The CDR3 region has the DNA TGTGCCAGCTCACCATATACCGGGCAGAACACCGGGGAGCTGTTTTTT.

Here the CDR3 reads CASKGRREGELFF. The CDR3 DNA follows: TGTGCCAGCAAGGGTCGGCGGGAGGGGGAGCTGTTTTTT. The gene calls are TRBV6-5 and TRBJ2-2; 7 bases are a match to TRBD2. Germline values: CDR1 MNHEY, CDR2 SVGAGI. This CDR3 has 13 amino acids. The V and J ends lost 7 bases and 8 bases, in that order; junction bases with no gene match: 7.

CDR3 sequence reads: CASIRLAPRTDTQYF. The CDR3 DNA is TGTGCCAGCATTCGACTAGCGCCTCGCACAGATACGCAGTATTTT. V gene TRBV6-1 combines with J gene TRBJ2-3; 8 positions agree with TRBD2. Germline trimming cut 7 bases from V and 1 base from J; bases unmatched to any gene: 7. The CDR3 extends over 15 amino acids. Germline loops: CDR1 MNHNS, CDR2 SASEGT.

This clone was counted a few times. The chain has TRBV4-1 and TRBJ2-2; D assignment may be TRBD1 or TRBD2 (5 bases each). Germline V lookup: CDR1 MGHRA, CDR2 YSYEKL. There are 16 residues in the CDR3. The V end lost 3 bases, the J end lost 6 bases, and 17 bases lay between the germline ends. The CDR3 DNA follows: TGCGCCAGCAGCCACTTAAAGATTGGGACCCCCGGGGAGCTGTTTTTT. It is translated as CASSHLKIGTPGELFF.

V usage is TRBV7-9 and J usage is TRBJ1-2, with D possibly being TRBD1 (5 bases). The CDR3 length is 13 residues. In germline, CDR1 is SEHNR, CDR2 FQNEAQ (reference sequence). V was shortened by 1 base and J by 5 bases, with 8 bases between the two germline ends. The CDR3 loop is CASSLVTAYGYTF. CDR3 bases: TGTGCCAGCAGCTTAGTGACAGCTTATGGCTACACCTTC.

As for this clone: Additional DNA sequences in this sample encode the identical CDR3. The gene calls are TRBV5-1 and TRBJ2-7, with 8 bases that match TRBD2. Germline V gene sequence: CDR1 SGHRS, CDR2 YFSETQ. This CDR3 is 12 amino acids long. Losses at the gene ends were 2 bases for V and 5 bases for J; bases not matched to a gene: 0. The chain's CDR3 is CASSLAGDEQYF. In DNA, the CDR3 is TGCGCCAGCAGCTTAGCGGGAGACGAGCAGTACTTC.

This chain joins TRBV5-1 and TRBJ1-1; D gene unclear. The germline V and J ends were trimmed by 1 base and 3 bases, with 13 bases remaining between them. The V gene's germline CDR1 is SGHRS and CDR2 YFSETQ. There are 15 residues in the CDR3. The CDR3 DNA is TGCGCCAGCAGCTTGTTGGGTTCTTCGGACACTGAAGCTTTCTTT. It specifies CASSLLGSSDTEAFF.

The J gene is TRBJ2-3, the V gene TRBV5-4; unclear D gene. The germline V gene encodes CDR1 SGHNT and CDR2 YYREEE (reference sequence). There are 14 residues in the CDR3. Trimming took off 3 bases at V and 2 bases at J, with 10 bases between the two ends. CDR3 DNA: TGTGCCAGCAGCTGGGCCAGACTCACAGATACGCAGTATTTT. It encodes CASSWARLTDTQYF.